This TCR beta chain was sequenced during a study of cytomegalovirus exposure and HLA in healthy donors. V lost 3 bases, J lost 6 bases, and 5 bases stayed unmatched. CDR1 is MGHDK, CDR2 SYGVNS, per germline. The CDR3 is made up of 14 amino acids. PCR was performed using 60 Vbeta and 13 Jbeta primers. The repertoire was sequenced with immunoSEQ multiplex PCR; TCRdb's copy has only in-frame clones and lacks some. The repertoire includes some 190,000 clones, about 85% of them detected once, and more than 1.1% sits in the top ten. The sequencing sample was made of PBMCs. This TCR was recovered from a girl between 5 and 17 years old in good health and CMV-seropositive. The gene calls are TRBV25-1 and TRBJ2-3, with 8 bases matching TRBD2. CDR3 nucleotides: TGTGCCAGCAGTGAGCGTCGGGAGGGGGATACGCAGTATTTT. As protein: CASSERREGDTQYF.